This T cell receptor beta chain is from a study of cytomegalovirus exposure and HLA in healthy donors. General observations from the study: Many donors shared some public TCRs, even though most TCR sequences were rare.

From germline, CDR1 is ENHRY and CDR2 SYGVKD. Trimming cost V 4 bases and J 14 bases, with 20 bases left between them. There are 13 residues in the CDR3. As for this clone: What it recognizes is unknown.

Amplification used 60 Vbeta primers and 13 Jbeta primers. The repertoire was sequenced with immunoSEQ multiplex PCR; TCRdb's copy has only in-frame clones and lacks some. The sample shows over 80,000 clones, over 65% of them seen only once. This TCR was recovered from a middle-aged man in good health and CMV-seronegative. The rearrangement links TRBV10-3 to TRBJ2-5, with TRBD1 as a possible D gene (5 bases). Sequenced material: PBMCs. CDR3 sequence: CAISASSTELLYF. The CDR3 DNA is TGTGCCATCAGTGCGTCCTCGACAGAATTATTATACTTC.